This T cell receptor beta chain was captured in a study of T cells after yellow fever vaccination. Study-wide points: There was a possibility that FACS-sorted repertoires contained abundant clonotypes contaminating from the bulk population.

The sample holds a few counts of this clonotype. Its antigen is currently unknown. The V and J ends lost 3 bases and 9 bases respectively, with 9 bases between them. Germline CDR1 reads GTSNPN; CDR2 reads SVGIG (reference sequence). The CDR3 loop spans 11 amino acids. For TCR, cDNA came from 5'RACE template switching, which added a universal primer site and UMIs. TCRdb fed the 5' RACE reads into MiXCR, producing one record per CDR3 protein. Seen here are under 600,000 distinct CDR3 sequences, approximately 15% observed once, and the top ten hold around 15%. The specimen was PBMCs, collected on the day of the yellow fever booster vaccination. This sequence was found in a man aged 25 to 40 who received the YFV17D yellow fever vaccine. The V gene is TRBV30, the J gene TRBJ2-1; no firm D call. The CDR3 DNA reads TGTGCCTGGAGCTCCTACGGTGAGCAGTTCTTC. This gives the protein CAWSSYGEQFF.